Sequencing of this T cell receptor (beta chain) was carried out in a study of cytomegalovirus exposure and HLA in healthy donors. Study results and limitations: A few chains linked to CMV were shown in vitro to be specific for CMV antigens.

Turning to this clone: No antigen is known for it.

Separation from the roughly 700-subject first cohort characterized the roughly 120-subject validation cohort, to which the donors belonged. Assay: immunoSEQ multiplex PCR; the TCRdb copy retains only in-frame clones and omits some. In the table there are some 170,000 clones, roughly 95% of which are singletons. Germline assignment: CDR1 SNHLY and CDR2 FYNNEI. The trim removed 6 bases at V and 1 base at J, leaving 4 bases unmatched. CDR3 size: 14 residues. The genes are TRBV2 and TRBJ2-7, with 9 bases that match TRBD1. The clonotype originates from a woman between 18 and 30 years old in good health and CMV-seronegative. Sequencing was performed on PBMCs. CDR3 residues: CASRQGTGSYEQYF. The CDR3 DNA follows: TGTGCCAGCAGGCAGGGGACAGGGTCCTACGAGCAGTACTTC.